Shown below are 27 T cell receptor beta chains from a single sample sequenced in a study of siplizumab effects on memory and regulatory T cells. Assay: immunoSEQ multiplex PCR; the TCRdb copy retains only in-frame clones and omits some. The data show 100,000 to 110,000 clones, about 91% seen once. Input material: CD4+ T cells sorted from blood. These receptor sequences come from a human donor in good health.

The rearrangement joins TRBV28 to TRBJ2-6; 9 positions agree with TRBD1. Trimming removed 5 bases from V and 4 bases from J; junction bases left unmatched: 6. Germline V lookup: CDR1 MDHEN, CDR2 SYDVKM. The CDR3 sequence is 16 residues long. This chain's CDR3 is CASSEQGAQGANVLTF. The CDR3 region has the DNA TGTGCCAGCAGTGAACAGGGGGCGCAAGGGGCCAACGTCCTGACTTTC.

The chain employs TRBV7-3 and TRBJ2-7, with D unresolved. Trimming shortened V by 5 bases and J by 2 bases, and 10 bases separated the two germline ends. Germline V gene sequence: CDR1 SGHTA, CDR2 FQGTGA. The CDR3 is made up of 13 amino acids. CDR3 in DNA: TGTGCCAGCAGCCCCGACACTGCCTACGAGCAGTACTTC. It yields the protein CASSPDTAYEQYF.

The chain recombines TRBV5-4 with TRBJ2-1; 8 bases are a match to TRBD2. Per the germline V gene, CDR1 is SGHNT and CDR2 is YYREEE (reference sequence). V was clipped by 4 bases and J by 0 bases; unmatched bases: 3. The CDR3 is made up of 15 amino acids. CDR3 bases: TGTGCCAGCAGCCTCGGGGGGGGCTCCTACAATGAGCAGTTCTTC. Translation gives CASSLGGGSYNEQFF.

This chain links TRBV27 with TRBJ1-1; TRBD1 matches at 7 bases. Germline V gene data show CDR1 as MNHEY and CDR2 as SMNVEV (reference sequence). V lost 6 bases, J lost 1 base, and 2 bases stayed unmatched. The CDR3 consists of 13 residues. In nucleotides, the CDR3 is TGTGCCAGCAGAAGGACAGGGAACACTGAAGCTTTCTTT. It translates to CASRRTGNTEAFF.

The chain has TRBV4-2 and TRBJ2-1; the D gene is possibly TRBD2 (6 bases). Looked up from germline, CDR1 is LGHNA and CDR2 is YNFKEQ. The CDR3 has 14 amino acids. V gave up 1 base and J gave up 7 bases, with 11 bases separating them. In nucleotides, the CDR3 is TGTGCCAGCAGCCAAGGGTTCGGGGGTAATGAGCAGTTCTTC. It translates to CASSQGFGGNEQFF.

The rearrangement joins TRBV6-6 to TRBJ2-2; 7 positions match TRBD2. With V trimmed by 0 bases and J by 5 bases, 0 bases remained unmatched. The CDR3 loop spans 14 amino acids. CDR1 and CDR2 from the germline V gene are MNHNY and SVGAGI (reference sequence). CDR3 bases: TGTGCCAGCAGTTACTCGGGGGGGACCGGGGAGCTGTTTTTT. It specifies CASSYSGGTGELFF.

The genes are TRBV11-1 and TRBJ2-7; D is unclear. Deletions cut 7 bases from V and 1 base from J, with 8 bases between. The CDR3 consists of 12 residues. CDR1 is SGHAT and CDR2 is FQDESV in the germline V gene (reference sequence). CDR3 sequence (DNA): TGTGCCAGCAAAGGAAGGTCCTACGAGCAGTACTTC. It translates to CASKGRSYEQYF.

This clone was observed a few times. V is TRBV7-9 and J is TRBJ1-6; TRBD1 aligns across 7 bases. The CDR3 length is 15 residues. Germline loops: CDR1 SEHNR, CDR2 FQNEAQ (reference sequence). Unmatched junction bases numbered 6, after V lost 4 bases and J lost 6 bases. CDR3 loop: CASSSAGQTNSPLHF. The DNA of the CDR3 is TGTGCCAGCAGCTCAGCGGGACAGACTAATTCACCCCTCCACTTT.

The chain has TRBV6-6 and TRBJ1-4; D perhaps matches TRBD1 (5 bases). Trimming removed 7 bases at V and 9 bases at J, with 18 bases between. This CDR3 spans 14 amino acids. Germline-derived CDR1 and CDR2 are MNHNY and SVGAGI (reference sequence). The CDR3: CASTLTDSPKKLFF. The CDR3 bases are TGTGCCAGCACCCTTACAGACAGCCCCAAAAAACTGTTTTTT.

This rearrangement joins TRBV5-6 to TRBJ1-2; 11 bases line up with TRBD1. In germline, CDR1 is SGHDT, CDR2 YYEEEE. V shed 4 bases and J 4 bases; nucleotides not matched to a gene: 9. CDR3 size: 16 residues. CDR3 amino acids: CASSEPGQGVGYGYTF. The CDR3 DNA reads as TGTGCCAGCAGCGAGCCGGGACAGGGGGTAGGCTATGGCTACACCTTC.

J is TRBJ1-1 and V is TRBV19; 7 bases line up with TRBD1. The ends lost 10 bases at V and 7 bases at J; junction bases unmatched: 12. This CDR3 is built from 13 residues. The germline gives CDR1 LNHDA, CDR2 SQIVND (reference sequence). The CDR3 DNA reads TGTGCCACAGGGGGGCGGACGATAGGTGAAGCTTTCTTT. As protein: CATGGRTIGEAFF.

This rearrangement joins TRBV28 to TRBJ2-1; TRBD1 agrees at 8 bases. Germline trimming cut 3 bases from V and 6 bases from J; bases unmatched to any gene: 10. Per germline, CDR1 MDHEN and CDR2 SYDVKM. The CDR3 contains 16 residues. The CDR3 DNA is TGTGCCAGCAGTTTTGGAAGGACAGGGAAGTCCAATGAGCAGTTCTTC. Protein sequence: CASSFGRTGKSNEQFF. The complete variable domain, with remaining parts taken from reference TRBV28 and TRBJ2-1, reads DVKVTQSSRYLVKRTGEKVFLECVQDMDHENMFWYRQDPGLGLRLIYFSYDVKMKEKGDIPEGYSVSREKKERFSLILESASTNQTSMYLCASSFGRTGKSNEQFFGPGTRLTVL.

The genes are TRBV4-2 and TRBJ2-3, with a possible D match to TRBD2 (5 bases). Germline loops: CDR1 LGHNA, CDR2 YNFKEQ. Trimming took 5 bases from V and 2 from J, leaving 23 bases between them. This CDR3 region has 18 residues. The CDR3 loop reads CASSSKLFHPDYTDTQYF. The CDR3, as DNA: TGTGCCAGCAGCTCGAAGCTCTTCCACCCTGACTACACAGATACGCAGTATTTT.

The genes are TRBV7-5 and TRBJ1-1. TRBV7-5 is a pseudogene locus. The CDR3 covers 15 residues. This CDR3 reads CVRSRSPIMNTEAFF. In nucleotides, the CDR3 is TGTGTCAGAAGTCGTTCCCCTATTATGAACACTGAAGCTTTCTTT.

The rearrangement uses TRBV9 and TRBJ2-7; TRBD2 aligns across 8 bases. Germline CDR1 reads SGDLS; CDR2 reads YYNGEE. V shed 0 bases and J 3 bases; nucleotides not matched to a gene: 8. The CDR3 totals 16 residues. CDR3 in amino acids: CASSVGIAGTFYEQYF. The DNA of the CDR3 is TGTGCCAGCAGCGTAGGGATAGCGGGGACCTTCTACGAGCAGTACTTC.

The chain joins TRBV2 to TRBJ1-3, with TRBD1 matching 9 bases. Germline V CDR1 and CDR2: SNHLY, FYNNEI. V trimming: 4 bases; J trimming: 10 bases; junction bases outside the gene matches: 5. The CDR3 has 13 residues. CDR3 nucleotides: TGTGCCAGCAGTGTGGGACAGGGCACTACCATATATTTT. Translated, it gives CASSVGQGTTIYF. The complete variable domain, with remaining parts taken from reference TRBV2 and TRBJ1-3, reads EPEVTQTPSHQVTQMGQEVILRCVPISNHLYFYWYRQILGQKVEFLVSFYNNEISEKSEIFDDQFSVERPDGSNFTLKIRSTKLEDSAMYFCASSVGQGTTIYFGEGSWLTVV.

The chain links TRBV27 to TRBJ2-5; a weak D match, TRBD2 (6 bases). Germline-derived CDR1 and CDR2 are MNHEY and SMNVEV (reference sequence). V was trimmed by 2 bases and J by 5 bases, leaving 21 bases between them. This CDR3 has 17 amino acids. The DNA of the CDR3 is TGTGCCAGCAGTTTACGGGCAGGGAAATATGGGGGGGAGACCCAGTACTTC. Protein sequence: CASSLRAGKYGGETQYF.

The J gene is TRBJ2-7, the V gene TRBV6-6; 11 bases fit TRBD1. The trim removed 6 bases at V and 4 bases at J, leaving 5 bases unmatched. The germline V gene has CDR1 MNHNY and CDR2 SVGAGI (reference sequence). The CDR3 loop spans 14 amino acids. The chain's CDR3 is CASRRTGGAYEQYF. The CDR3 coding sequence is TGTGCCAGCAGAAGGACAGGGGGCGCGTACGAGCAGTACTTC.

The chain couples TRBV5-1 to TRBJ2-2, with 7 nucleotides matching TRBD2. Germline V gives CDR1 SGHRS, CDR2 YFSETQ. V was pared by 4 bases and J by 5 bases, with 23 bases of the junction left unmatched. CDR3 length: 20 residues. This CDR3 is CASSPGWGGRMALTTGELFF. DNA of the CDR3: TGCGCCAGCAGCCCCGGTTGGGGGGGAAGAATGGCGTTAACGACCGGGGAGCTGTTTTTT.

The chain has TRBV18 and TRBJ2-5; a weak D match, TRBD1 (6 bases). Per germline, CDR1 KGHSH and CDR2 LQKENI. V was cut by 6 bases and J by 5 bases, with 13 bases left in between. This CDR3 region has 13 residues. CDR3 DNA: TGTGCCAGCTCGACAGGAATGGAGGAGACCCAGTACTTC. Its protein product is CASSTGMEETQYF.

V gene TRBV28 combines with J gene TRBJ2-5; 8 bases agree with TRBD1. Germline V CDR1 and CDR2: MDHEN, SYDVKM. This CDR3 has 16 residues. V lost 6 bases to trimming and J lost 4 bases; unmatched junction nucleotides: 13. The CDR3 is CASSKRTGTTRETQYF. CDR3 coding DNA: TGTGCCAGCAGCAAACGGACAGGGACCACGCGAGAGACCCAGTACTTC.

The chain recombines TRBV11-2 with TRBJ2-2; D is possibly TRBD1 (5 bases). Germline assignment: CDR1 SGHAT and CDR2 FQNNGV. This CDR3 has 15 residues. V shed 0 bases and J shed 4 bases, with 9 bases lying between them. The CDR3 is CASSLEDTLTGELFF. CDR3 bases: TGTGCCAGCAGCTTAGAGGACACCCTCACCGGGGAGCTGTTTTTT.

The chain uses TRBV5-4 and TRBJ2-2; 8 nucleotides match TRBD1. The ends lost 4 bases at V and 3 bases at J; junction bases unmatched: 11. The CDR3 spans 17 residues. Germline assignment: CDR1 SGHNT and CDR2 YYREEE (reference sequence). This CDR3 is CASSQPKGTGYTGELFF. DNA for the CDR3: TGTGCCAGCAGCCAACCTAAGGGGACAGGTTACACCGGGGAGCTGTTTTTT.

The chain carries TRBV5-1 and TRBJ2-5; D is unclear. V lost 0 bases and J lost 1, with 7 bases in between. CDR3 length: 14 amino acids. Germline CDR1 and CDR2: SGHRS and YFSETQ. The CDR3 nucleotides read TGCGCCAGCAGCTTGGGAGATAGCCAAGAGACCCAGTACTTC. Translated, it gives CASSLGDSQETQYF. The whole variable domain, filled in from reference TRBV5-1 and TRBJ2-5, reads KAGVTQTPRYLIKTRGQQVTLSCSPISGHRSVSWYQQTPGQGLQFLFEYFSETQRNKGNFPGRFSGRQFSNSRSEMNVSTLELGDSALYLCASSLGDSQETQYFGPGTRLLVL.

This clone was seen a few times. V is TRBV4-2 and J is TRBJ2-7, with a tentative D call TRBD2 (5 bases). CDR1 LGHNA and CDR2 YNFKEQ come from the germline V gene. The length of the CDR3 is 15 residues. V lost 0 bases, J lost 6 bases, and 15 bases lay in between. CDR3 sequence reads: CASSQDRGGLAEQYF. The CDR3 DNA reads as TGTGCCAGCAGCCAAGATCGAGGCGGACTCGCCGAGCAGTACTTC.

This clone has a single count. The chain has TRBV19 and TRBJ2-7; possibly TRBD1 for D (6 bases). The V gene lost 6 bases and the J gene lost 0 bases, with 15 bases spanning the gap. The CDR3 extends over 15 amino acids. Per germline, CDR1 LNHDA and CDR2 SQIVND (reference sequence). This CDR3 is CASSLQGLSSYEQYF. CDR3 sequence (DNA): TGTGCCAGTAGCCTACAGGGTTTAAGCTCCTACGAGCAGTACTTC.

This clone was seen only a few times. This sequence joins TRBV7-2 and TRBJ2-2, with D maybe TRBD1 (6 bases). Germline V CDR1 and CDR2: SGHTA, FQGNSA. Trimming took off 7 bases at V and 5 bases at J, with 17 bases between the two ends. There are 15 residues in the CDR3. Here the CDR3 reads CASNLLGARTGELFF. CDR3 coding DNA: TGTGCCAGCAATTTATTGGGGGCGAGAACCGGGGAGCTGTTTTTT.